This record looks at one T cell receptor beta chain sequence and its context. What it binds is not known. Assay used: immunoSEQ multiplex PCR; TCRdb lists only in-frame clones, some missing. The repertoire holds about 1 million clones, with about 75% as singletons. The data belong to a study of shared clonotypes between healthy human individuals. CDR3 length equals 16 residues. The germline V gene has CDR1 SGHVS and CDR2 FQNEAQ. V dropped 3 bases and J dropped 4 bases, with 15 bases sitting between them. General study points: Even with large depth, rarefaction showed that sorted-subset sequencing was incomplete. Compared with memory subsets, naive subsets generally had larger estimated richness.

The chain couples TRBV7-8 to TRBJ2-2; D is possibly TRBD1 or TRBD2 (6 bases each). The clonotype was recovered from a man aged 18 to 35 in good health. The source material was memory CD4+ T cells sorted from blood. Subset noted: CD45RA-negative fraction. The CDR3, as DNA: TGTGCCAGCAGCTTGATGGGGGGCTTAAGCACCGGGGAGCTGTTTTTT. Translating it yields CASSLMGGLSTGELFF. Looking up the rest from reference TRBV7-8 and TRBJ2-2 gives the full variable domain: GAGVSQSPRYKVAKRGQDVALRCDPISGHVSLFWYQQALGQGPEFLTYFQNEAQLDKSGLPSDRFFAERPEGSVSTLKIQRTQQEDSAVYLCASSLMGGLSTGELFFGEGSRLTVL.